The 24 T cell receptor beta chains below all came from one sample that was sequenced in a study of blood T cell repertoires in COVID-19. The data were produced by immunoSEQ multiplex PCR, yet TCRdb's version contains in-frame clones alone and is incomplete. The sample gives 90,000 to 110,000 clones, around 74% of which show up once; roughly 21% is in the top ten. The sample taken for sequencing was peripheral blood. Receptors were obtained from a woman between 65 and 79 years old with acute or convalescent COVID-19.

The chain has TRBV29-1 and TRBJ1-2; D is uncertain. Trimming removed 7 bases at V and 6 bases at J, with 12 bases between. Germline V gene sequence: CDR1 SQVTM, CDR2 ANQGSEA. The length of the CDR3 is 11 residues. CDR3 nucleotides: TGCAGCGAGACGTCGGGTAATGGCTACACCTTC. Residues: CSETSGNGYTF.

The table lists this clone with a few counts. J is TRBJ1-5 and V is TRBV16; tentative D call: TRBD1 (6 bases). Germline CDR1 and CDR2: KGHSY and FQNENV. V was shortened by 4 bases and J by 0 bases, with 13 bases between the two germline ends. The CDR3 is made up of 16 amino acids. CDR3 amino acids: CASSLTRGGSNQPQHF. The CDR3 DNA follows: TGTGCCAGCAGCCTCACCCGAGGGGGTAGCAATCAGCCCCAGCATTTT.

The V gene is TRBV28, the J gene TRBJ1-2, with D tentatively TRBD1 (5 bases). CDR3 length: 14 residues. Trimming shortened V by 6 bases and J by 0 bases, and 11 bases separated the two germline ends. Per germline, CDR1 MDHEN and CDR2 SYDVKM. The CDR3 DNA is TGTGCCAGCAGGCCAGGGTTAGCTAACTATGGCTACACCTTC. Its protein product is CASRPGLANYGYTF.

The gene calls are TRBV27 and TRBJ1-6; no clear D. This CDR3 contains 16 residues. Germline assignment: CDR1 MNHEY and CDR2 SMNVEV (reference sequence). Trimming removed 7 bases at V and 2 bases at J, with 15 bases between. This chain's CDR3 is CASTVLSRTYNSPLHF. The DNA of the CDR3 is TGTGCCAGCACCGTTTTATCCAGGACCTATAATTCACCCCTCCACTTT.

The J gene is TRBJ1-2, the V gene TRBV4-3, with no clear D. Trimming shortened V by 0 bases and J by 5 bases, and 7 bases separated the two germline ends. The CDR3 runs 13 residues. Germline assignment: CDR1 LGHNA and CDR2 YSLEER. CDR3 coding DNA: TGCGCCAGCAGCCAAGAGGCGGGGTATGGCTACACCTTC. Translating gives CASSQEAGYGYTF.

This clone has only a few counts. This rearrangement joins TRBV29-1 to TRBJ1-4, with TRBD1 matching over 7 bases. The germline gives CDR1 SQVTM, CDR2 ANQGSEA. Losses at the gene ends were 3 bases for V and 7 bases for J; bases not matched to a gene: 5. This CDR3 region has 13 residues. The CDR3: CSVEEGAGEKLFF. In DNA form, the CDR3 reads TGCAGCGTTGAGGAGGGGGCCGGTGAAAAACTGTTTTTT.

This clone has only one observation. This chain uses TRBV7-2 with TRBJ1-2, with D perhaps TRBD1 (6 bases). This CDR3 contains 15 residues. The germline V and J ends were trimmed by 5 bases and 2 bases, with 15 bases remaining between them. Germline CDR1 and CDR2: SGHTA and FQGNSA. The CDR3 is CASSPQQGLNYGYTF. CDR3 bases: TGTGCCAGCAGCCCCCAGCAGGGGTTAAACTATGGCTACACCTTC.

In DNA form, the CDR3 reads TGTGCCAGCTCACCCATCTCTGGGGCCAACGTCCTGACTTTC. This encodes CASSPISGANVLTF. This rearrangement joins TRBV18 to TRBJ2-6; D is uncertain. The CDR3 sequence is 14 residues long. Per germline, CDR1 KGHSH and CDR2 LQKENI. With 3 bases removed from V and 0 bases from J, the gap between germline ends came to 3 bases.

V and J are TRBV2 and TRBJ1-2; TRBD1 aligns across 12 bases. V lost 4 bases, J lost 7 bases, and 4 bases stayed unmatched. The CDR3 runs to 14 residues. From germline, CDR1 is SNHLY and CDR2 FYNNEI. The CDR3 loop reads CASSGGQGAGGYTF. Here the CDR3 DNA reads TGTGCCAGCAGTGGGGGACAGGGGGCTGGTGGCTACACCTTC.

This rearrangement joins TRBV20-1 to TRBJ1-6; 7 nucleotides line up with TRBD1. V dropped 3 bases and J dropped 3; count of bases not matched to a gene: 2. There are 14 residues in the CDR3. The germline CDR1 and CDR2 sequences are DFQATT and SNEGSKA (reference sequence). CDR3 residues: CSASGDSYNSPLHF. CDR3 DNA: TGCAGTGCTAGTGGGGACAGCTATAATTCACCCCTCCACTTT.

This clone was recorded a few times. For the CDR3, the DNA is TGTGCCTGGAGTGGCGGCCCTAGTTCACCCCTCCACTTT. It codes for CAWSGGPSSPLHF. The rearrangement joins TRBV30 to TRBJ1-6, with D uncertain. Germline V gives CDR1 GTSNPN, CDR2 SVGIG (reference sequence). The CDR3 totals 13 residues. V lost 1 base and J 9 bases, leaving 10 bases between the germline ends.

The chain carries TRBV2 and TRBJ2-1; TRBD2 matches at 8 bases. With 6 bases clipped from V and 4 bases from J, the junction kept 8 bases outside the gene matches. The CDR3 is 15 residues long. Germline lookup yields CDR1 SNHLY and CDR2 FYNNEI. CDR3 in DNA: TGTGCCAGCAGAGTTCTTAGCGGGGTGTACAATGAGCAGTTCTTC. Amino acid sequence: CASRVLSGVYNEQFF.

This clone has more than one count but fewer than ten. The chain links TRBV6-1 to TRBJ2-2; possible D gene TRBD2, 6 bases. Germline CDR1 reads MNHNS; CDR2 reads SASEGT. V lost 0 bases and J lost 4, with 9 bases in between. This CDR3 has 15 residues. The CDR3: CASSEAAGSTGELFF. The DNA of the CDR3 is TGTGCCAGCAGTGAAGCGGCGGGGAGCACCGGGGAGCTGTTTTTT.

This chain links TRBV20-1 with TRBJ1-4; D is perhaps TRBD1 (6 bases). This CDR3 comprises 11 residues. Deletions cut 6 bases from V and 13 bases from J, with 15 bases between. CDR1 and CDR2 (germline): DFQATT, SNEGSKA (reference sequence). CDR3 region: CSAELTGSLFF. In DNA, the CDR3 is TGCAGTGCCGAATTAACAGGGTCACTGTTTTTT.

The CDR3 DNA is TGTGCCAGCACCCCGGGACAGCCGAACACTGAAGCTTTCTTT. It yields the protein CASTPGQPNTEAFF. The chain joins TRBV6-5 to TRBJ1-1; TRBD1 aligns across 7 bases. The V and J ends lost 7 bases and 1 base, in that order; junction bases with no gene match: 6. The CDR3 contains 14 residues. Germline CDR1 reads MNHEY; CDR2 reads SVGAGI.

The chain couples TRBV7-2 to TRBJ2-7; D gene uncertain. CDR1 and CDR2 (germline): SGHTA, FQGNSA. This CDR3 is 17 amino acids long. V lost 3 bases to trimming and J lost 3 bases, with 21 bases between them. The CDR3 loop reads CASSLDLRSITFYEQYF. The CDR3 DNA follows: TGTGCCAGCAGCTTGGATCTACGGAGCATAACCTTCTACGAGCAGTACTTC.

By sample fraction, this clone is medium-sized. The rearrangement joins TRBV5-1 to TRBJ2-2; D possibly corresponds to TRBD1 (6 bases). Germline CDR1 is SGHRS and CDR2 is YFSETQ. V was cut by 0 bases and J by 3 bases, with 12 bases left in between. The CDR3 sequence is 16 residues long. As DNA, the CDR3 is TGCGCCAGCAGCTTGGCCGGCCAGGGGTACACCGGGGAGCTGTTTTTT. Residues: CASSLAGQGYTGELFF.

The genes are TRBV5-1 and TRBJ1-2; D remains unclear. The CDR3 spans 14 residues. V was shortened by 0 bases and J by 5 bases, with 11 bases between the two germline ends. The germline V gene encodes CDR1 SGHRS and CDR2 YFSETQ. DNA of the CDR3: TGCGCCAGCAGCTTGGGTCCGGGTAAGTATGGCTACACCTTC. Amino acids: CASSLGPGKYGYTF.

V gene TRBV6-5 combines with J gene TRBJ1-3; tentatively, D is TRBD1 (6 bases). Germline V gene sequence: CDR1 MNHEY, CDR2 SVGAGI. V lost 4 bases, J lost 4 bases, and 8 bases lay in between. CDR3 size: 13 residues. CDR3 coding DNA: TGTGCCAGCAGTTGGGGACAAGGAAACACCATATATTTT. It codes for CASSWGQGNTIYF.

V is TRBV19 and J is TRBJ1-2; D remains unclear. Trimming pared 4 bases from V and 0 bases from J, leaving 6 bases between. The CDR3 is 13 amino acids. CDR1 and CDR2 (germline): LNHDA, SQIVND (reference sequence). The CDR3: CASSTGSNYGYTF. CDR3 nucleotide sequence: TGTGCCAGTAGTACAGGTTCTAACTATGGCTACACCTTC.

The rearrangement links TRBV25-1 to TRBJ2-5, with TRBD2 matching 12 bases. CDR3 size: 18 residues. From germline, CDR1 is MGHDK and CDR2 SYGVNS. Unmatched junction bases numbered 11, after V lost 1 base and J lost 5 bases. The DNA of the CDR3 is TGTGCCAGCAGTGAATGGGCTAGCGGGGGGGCCGTCGAGGAGACCCAGTACTTC. Amino acids: CASSEWASGGAVEETQYF. Using reference TRBV25-1 and TRBJ2-5 for the parts outside the CDR3, the full variable domain is EADIYQTPRYLVIGTGKKITLECSQTMGHDKMYWYQQDPGMELHLIHYSYGVNSTEKGDLSSESTVSRIRTEHFPLTLESARPSHTSQYLCASSEWASGGAVEETQYFGPGTRLLVL.

This chain links TRBV19 with TRBJ1-3; D is unclear. Per the germline V gene, CDR1 is LNHDA and CDR2 is SQIVND (reference sequence). The CDR3 runs 15 residues. Between the trimmed V and J ends, which lost 5 bases and 0 bases, there was a span of 11 bases. The CDR3 protein is CASSYQASSGNTIYF. CDR3 sequence (DNA): TGTGCCAGTAGTTATCAGGCCAGCTCTGGAAACACCATATATTTT. Combining the CDR3 with reference TRBV19 and TRBJ1-3 gives the whole variable domain DGGITQSPKYLFRKEGQNVTLSCEQNLNHDAMYWYRQDPGQGLRLIYYSQIVNDFQKGDIAEGYSVSREKKESFPLTVTSAQKNPTAFYLCASSYQASSGNTIYFGEGSWLTVV.

The chain uses TRBV7-6 and TRBJ2-1, with a weak D call TRBD1 (5 bases). The CDR3 is 13 amino acids. Per the germline V gene, CDR1 is SGHVS and CDR2 is FNYEAQ. V lost 5 bases, J lost 6 bases, and 11 bases lay in between. This CDR3 reads CASSIARGNEQFF. CDR3 bases: TGTGCCAGCAGCATCGCTAGGGGCAATGAGCAGTTCTTC. The variable domain in full, completed from reference TRBV7-6 and TRBJ2-1, reads GAGVSQSPRYKVTKRGQDVALRCDPISGHVSLYWYRQALGQGPEFLTYFNYEAQQDKSGLPNDRFSAERPEGSISTLTIQRTEQRDSAMYRCASSIARGNEQFFGPGTRLTVL.

The V call is TRBV10-3, the J call TRBJ2-3, with 10 bases that match TRBD1. The CDR3 consists of 15 residues. Germline V gene sequence: CDR1 ENHRY, CDR2 SYGVKD. V gave up 6 bases and J gave up 0 bases; unmatched junction bases: 3. The chain's CDR3 is CAIRADRGSTDTQYF. DNA of the CDR3: TGTGCCATCAGGGCGGACAGGGGGAGCACAGATACGCAGTATTTT.